Reported below is one T cell receptor beta chain. The antigen is undetermined. Synthesis of TCR beta cDNA was carried out from approximately 0.55 ug total RNA with a constant-region primer. The TCR beta library was amplified through three nested multiplex PCR rounds in a modified ARM-PCR procedure. The first two PCR rounds, around 10 cycles each, used TRBV1-TRBV30 forward primers and a C-beta reverse primer. TCRdb re-derived calls from the multiplex PCR reads in MiXCR, one entry per CDR3 protein. The data show about 23,000 distinct CDR3 sequences, with roughly three quarters seen just once and under 35% held by the top ten. This entry comes from a study of tumor-infiltrating lymphocytes in primary liver carcinoma. General study points: Paired tumor-adjacent and tumor-blood samples overlapped less than tumor region pairs did.

V was shortened by 4 bases and J by 0 bases, with 19 bases between the two germline ends. CDR1 is LGHNA and CDR2 is YSLEER in the germline V gene. This CDR3 comprises 18 residues. Co-extracting RNA and DNA was done with about 18-33 mg of unsorted bulk tissue as input. Patients had chronic HBV infection and were treatment-naive. The receptor was isolated from a woman in her 30s with primary liver carcinoma and hepatitis B virus infection. The rearrangement joins TRBV4-3 to TRBJ2-1; a weak D match, TRBD2 (6 bases). Sequenced: liver tumor tissue from sampling region 5. Subset here: tumor region T5, tumor centre. The CDR3 sequence is CASSPTIADPVSYNEQFF. CDR3 DNA sequence: TGCGCCAGCAGCCCCACTATAGCGGACCCAGTCTCCTACAATGAGCAGTTCTTC.